This T cell receptor (beta chain) appears in the sequencing data of a study of cytomegalovirus exposure and HLA in healthy donors. Study context: Among about 179 million T cells, an earlier analysis found 95 million to 140 million unique TCR beta sequences.

60 Vbeta and 13 Jbeta primers were used in PCR. Assay: immunoSEQ multiplex PCR; the TCRdb copy retains only in-frame clones and omits some. The table shows 150,000 to 200,000 clones, with around 79% occurring only once. Participants comprised healthy donors of bone marrow. The CDR3 covers 11 residues. Germline V gives CDR1 MDHEN, CDR2 SYDVKM. V lost 2 bases to trimming and J lost 9 bases, with 8 bases between them. The clonotype was recovered from a woman aged 50 to 60 in good health and CMV-seronegative. Sequencing was done on a sample of PBMCs. This rearrangement joins TRBV28 to TRBJ2-7; tentatively, D is TRBD1 (5 bases). As DNA, the CDR3 is TGTGCCAGCAGTTTAAGGGGTTTGCAGTACTTC. Amino acid sequence: CASSLRGLQYF.